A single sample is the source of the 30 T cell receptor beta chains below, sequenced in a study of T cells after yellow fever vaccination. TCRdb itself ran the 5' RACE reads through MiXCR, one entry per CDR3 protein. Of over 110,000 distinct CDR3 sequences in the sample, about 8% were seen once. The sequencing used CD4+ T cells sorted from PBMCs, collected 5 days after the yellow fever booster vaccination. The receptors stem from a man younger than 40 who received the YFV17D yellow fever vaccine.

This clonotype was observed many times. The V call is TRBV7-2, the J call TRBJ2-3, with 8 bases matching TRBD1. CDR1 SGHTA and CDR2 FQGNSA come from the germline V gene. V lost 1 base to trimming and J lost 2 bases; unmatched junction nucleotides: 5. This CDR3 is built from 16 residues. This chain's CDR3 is CASSLGQGLSTDTQYF. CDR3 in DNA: TGTGCCAGCAGCTTAGGACAGGGGTTATCCACAGATACGCAGTATTTT. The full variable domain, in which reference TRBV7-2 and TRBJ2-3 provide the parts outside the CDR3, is GAGVSQSPSNKVTEKGKDVELRCDPISGHTALYWYRQSLGQGLEFLIYFQGNSAPDKSGLPSDRFSAERTGGSVSTLTIQRTQQEDSAVYLCASSLGQGLSTDTQYFGPGTRLTVL.

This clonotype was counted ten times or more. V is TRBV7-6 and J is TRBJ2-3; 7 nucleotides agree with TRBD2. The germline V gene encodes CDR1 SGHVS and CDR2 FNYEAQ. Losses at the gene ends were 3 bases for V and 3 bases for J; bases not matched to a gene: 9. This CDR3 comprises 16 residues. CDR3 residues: CASSFPFGTTTDTQYF. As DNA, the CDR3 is TGTGCCAGCAGCTTCCCGTTTGGGACTACGACAGATACGCAGTATTTT.

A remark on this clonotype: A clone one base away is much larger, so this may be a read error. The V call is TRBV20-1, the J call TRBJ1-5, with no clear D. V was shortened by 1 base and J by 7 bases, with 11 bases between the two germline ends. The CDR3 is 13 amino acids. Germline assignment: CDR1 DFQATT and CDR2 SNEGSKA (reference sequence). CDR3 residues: CSARGRNKQPQHF. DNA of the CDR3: TGCAGTGCTAGAGGACGGAACAAGCAGCCCCAGCATTTT.

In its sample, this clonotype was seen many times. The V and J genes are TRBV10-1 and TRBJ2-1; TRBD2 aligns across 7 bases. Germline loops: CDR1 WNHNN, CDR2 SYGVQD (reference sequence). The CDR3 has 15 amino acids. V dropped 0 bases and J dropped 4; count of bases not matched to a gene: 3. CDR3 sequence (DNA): TGCGCCAGCAGTGAGTCACGCGGGAGATACAATGAGCAGTTCTTC. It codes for CASSESRGRYNEQFF.

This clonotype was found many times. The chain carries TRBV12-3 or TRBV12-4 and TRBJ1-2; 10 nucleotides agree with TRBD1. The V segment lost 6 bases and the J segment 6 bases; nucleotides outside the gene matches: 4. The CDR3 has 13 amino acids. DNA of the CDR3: TGTGCCAGCAGCATAGGACAGGGGGATGGCTACACCTTC. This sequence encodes CASSIGQGDGYTF.

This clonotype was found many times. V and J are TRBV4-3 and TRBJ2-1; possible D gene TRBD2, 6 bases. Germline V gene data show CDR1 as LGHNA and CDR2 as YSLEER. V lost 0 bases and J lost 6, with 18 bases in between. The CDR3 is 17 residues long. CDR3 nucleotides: TGCGCCAGCAGCCAAGAGCCTGGAAAACTAGCAACCAATGAGCAGTTCTTC. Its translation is CASSQEPGKLATNEQFF.

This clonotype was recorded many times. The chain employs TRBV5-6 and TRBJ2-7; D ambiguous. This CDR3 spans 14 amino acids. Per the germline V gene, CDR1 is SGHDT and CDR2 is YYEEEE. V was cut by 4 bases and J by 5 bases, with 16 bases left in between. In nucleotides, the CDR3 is TGTGCCAGCAGCCCCTCCCCTTCCAAAGACGAGCAGTACTTC. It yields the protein CASSPSPSKDEQYF.

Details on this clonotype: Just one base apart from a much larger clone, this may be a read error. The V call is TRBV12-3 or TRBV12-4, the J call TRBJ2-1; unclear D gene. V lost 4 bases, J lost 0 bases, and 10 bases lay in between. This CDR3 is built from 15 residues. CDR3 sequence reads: CASSWVRSSYNEQFF. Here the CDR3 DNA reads TGTGCCAGCAGTTGGGTCAGGAGCTCCTACAATGAGCAGTTCTTC.

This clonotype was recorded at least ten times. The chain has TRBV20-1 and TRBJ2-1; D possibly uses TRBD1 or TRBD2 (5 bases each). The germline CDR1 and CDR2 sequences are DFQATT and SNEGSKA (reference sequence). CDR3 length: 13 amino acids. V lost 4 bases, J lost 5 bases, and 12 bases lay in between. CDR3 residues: CSAIVGTHNEQFF. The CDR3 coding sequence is TGCAGTGCTATTGTCGGGACCCACAATGAGCAGTTCTTC.

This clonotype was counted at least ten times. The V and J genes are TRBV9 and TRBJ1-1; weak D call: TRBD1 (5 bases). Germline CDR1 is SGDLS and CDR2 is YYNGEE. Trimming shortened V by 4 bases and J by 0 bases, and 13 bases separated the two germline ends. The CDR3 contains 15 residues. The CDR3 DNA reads TGTGCCAGCAGCACTCTCGACAGTCTGAACACTGAAGCTTTCTTT. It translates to CASSTLDSLNTEAFF.

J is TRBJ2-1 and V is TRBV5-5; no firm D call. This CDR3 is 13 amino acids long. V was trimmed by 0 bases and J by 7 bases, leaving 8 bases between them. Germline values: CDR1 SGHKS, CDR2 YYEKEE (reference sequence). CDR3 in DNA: TGTGCCAGCAGCTTGGATCTGGTGAATGAGCAGTTCTTC. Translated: CASSLDLVNEQFF. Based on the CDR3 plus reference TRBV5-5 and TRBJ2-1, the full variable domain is DAGVTQSPTHLIKTRGQQVTLRCSPISGHKSVSWYQQVLGQGPQFIFQYYEKEERGRGNFPDRFSARQFPNYSSELNVNALLLGDSALYLCASSLDLVNEQFFGPGTRLTVL.

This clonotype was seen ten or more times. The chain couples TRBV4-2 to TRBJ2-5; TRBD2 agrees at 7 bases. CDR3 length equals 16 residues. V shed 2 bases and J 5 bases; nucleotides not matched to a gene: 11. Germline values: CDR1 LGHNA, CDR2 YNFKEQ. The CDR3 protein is CASSQPTAGVGETQYF. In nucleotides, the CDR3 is TGTGCCAGCAGCCAACCAACCGCGGGAGTTGGGGAGACCCAGTACTTC.

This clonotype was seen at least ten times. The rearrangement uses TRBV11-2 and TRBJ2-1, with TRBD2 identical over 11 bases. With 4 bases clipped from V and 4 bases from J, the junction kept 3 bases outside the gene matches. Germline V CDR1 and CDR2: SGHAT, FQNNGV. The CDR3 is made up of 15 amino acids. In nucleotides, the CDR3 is TGTGCCAGCAGCTCGGGACTAGCGGTATACAATGAGCAGTTCTTC. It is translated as CASSSGLAVYNEQFF.

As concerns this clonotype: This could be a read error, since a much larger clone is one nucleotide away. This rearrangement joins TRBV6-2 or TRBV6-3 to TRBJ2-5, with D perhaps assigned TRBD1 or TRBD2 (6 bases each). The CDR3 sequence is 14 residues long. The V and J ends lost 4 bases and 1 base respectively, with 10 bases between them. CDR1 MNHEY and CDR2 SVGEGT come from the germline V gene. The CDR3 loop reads CASSCGTLQETQYF. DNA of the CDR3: TGTGCCAGCAGTTGCGGGACACTCCAAGAGACCCAGTACTTC.

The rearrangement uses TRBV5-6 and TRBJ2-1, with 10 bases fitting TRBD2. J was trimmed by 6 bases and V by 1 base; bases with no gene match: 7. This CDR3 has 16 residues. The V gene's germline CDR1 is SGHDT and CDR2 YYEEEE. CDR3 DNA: TGTGCCAGCAGCTTGAGCCTAGCGGGAGCCCGCAATGAGCAGTTCTTC. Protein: CASSLSLAGARNEQFF.

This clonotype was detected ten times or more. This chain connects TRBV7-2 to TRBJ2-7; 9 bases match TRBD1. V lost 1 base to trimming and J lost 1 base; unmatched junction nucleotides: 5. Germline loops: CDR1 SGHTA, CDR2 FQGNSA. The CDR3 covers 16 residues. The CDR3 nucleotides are TGTGCCAGCAGCTTAGACGCCGGGACAGGGTCCTACGAGCAGTACTTC. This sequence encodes CASSLDAGTGSYEQYF.

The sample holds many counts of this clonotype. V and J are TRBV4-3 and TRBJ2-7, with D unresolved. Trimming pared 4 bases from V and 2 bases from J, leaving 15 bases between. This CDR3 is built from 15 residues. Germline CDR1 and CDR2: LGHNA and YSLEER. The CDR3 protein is CASSRDIQSPYEQYF. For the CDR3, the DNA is TGCGCCAGCAGCCGAGACATTCAGTCCCCCTACGAGCAGTACTTC.

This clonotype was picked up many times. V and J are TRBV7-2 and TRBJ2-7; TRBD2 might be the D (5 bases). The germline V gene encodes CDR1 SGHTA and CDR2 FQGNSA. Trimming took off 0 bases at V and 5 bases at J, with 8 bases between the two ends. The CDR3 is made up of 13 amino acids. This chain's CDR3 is CASSLARENEQYF. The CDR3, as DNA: TGTGCCAGCAGCTTAGCACGGGAAAACGAGCAGTACTTC.

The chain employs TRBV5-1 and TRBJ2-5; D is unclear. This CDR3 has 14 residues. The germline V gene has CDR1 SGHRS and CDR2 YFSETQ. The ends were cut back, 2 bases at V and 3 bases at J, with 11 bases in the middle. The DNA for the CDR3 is TGCGCCAGCAGCTTCGGGCATTTAGAAGAGACCCAGTACTTC. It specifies CASSFGHLEETQYF.

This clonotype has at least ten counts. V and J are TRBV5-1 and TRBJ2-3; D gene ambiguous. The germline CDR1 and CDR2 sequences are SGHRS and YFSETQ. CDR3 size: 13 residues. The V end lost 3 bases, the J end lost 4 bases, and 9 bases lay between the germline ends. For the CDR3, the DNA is TGCGCCAGCAGCTATGGTCAGGCAGATACGCAGTATTTT. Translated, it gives CASSYGQADTQYF.

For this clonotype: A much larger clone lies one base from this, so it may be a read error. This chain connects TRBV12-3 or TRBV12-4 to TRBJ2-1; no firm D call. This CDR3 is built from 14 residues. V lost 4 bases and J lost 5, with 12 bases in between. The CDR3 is CASSSVVRHNEQFF. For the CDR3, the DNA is TGTGCCAGCAGTTCAGTGGTTAGACACAATGAGCAGTTCTTC.

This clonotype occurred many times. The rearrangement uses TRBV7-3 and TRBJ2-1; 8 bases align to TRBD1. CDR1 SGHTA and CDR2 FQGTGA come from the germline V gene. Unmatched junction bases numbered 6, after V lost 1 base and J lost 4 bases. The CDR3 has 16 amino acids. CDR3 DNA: TGTGCCAGCAGCTTAATGCCCCGGGACAGGTACAATGAGCAGTTCTTC. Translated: CASSLMPRDRYNEQFF.

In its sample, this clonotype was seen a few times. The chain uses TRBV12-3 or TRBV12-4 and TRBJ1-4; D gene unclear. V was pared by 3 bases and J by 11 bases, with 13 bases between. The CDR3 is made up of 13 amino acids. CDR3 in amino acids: CASSLEFSGKLFF. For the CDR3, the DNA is TGTGCCAGCAGTTTGGAGTTTTCGGGCAAACTGTTTTTT.

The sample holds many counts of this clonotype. For the CDR3, the DNA is TGTGCCAGCAGCTTAGGGTCTCGGGGGCGGAACATTCAGTACTTC. This gives the protein CASSLGSRGRNIQYF. The chain has TRBV7-2 and TRBJ2-4; D may be TRBD1 or TRBD2 (6 bases each). V lost 1 base and J 7 bases, leaving 14 bases between the germline ends. The CDR3 has 15 residues. Germline V CDR1 and CDR2: SGHTA, FQGNSA.

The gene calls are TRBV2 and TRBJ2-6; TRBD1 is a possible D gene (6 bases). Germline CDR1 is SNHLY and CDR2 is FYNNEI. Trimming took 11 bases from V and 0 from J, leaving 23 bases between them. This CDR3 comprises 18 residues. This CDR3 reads CACCLWGRGISGANVLTF. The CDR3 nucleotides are TGTGCCTGCTGTTTATGGGGCAGGGGAATCTCTGGGGCCAACGTCCTGACTTTC.

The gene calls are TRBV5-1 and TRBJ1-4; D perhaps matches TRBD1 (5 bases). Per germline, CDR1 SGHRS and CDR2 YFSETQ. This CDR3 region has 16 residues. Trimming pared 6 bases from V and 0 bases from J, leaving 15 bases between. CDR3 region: CASTRGSIATNEKLFF. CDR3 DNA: TGCGCCAGCACCCGGGGGTCCATTGCAACTAATGAAAAACTGTTTTTT.

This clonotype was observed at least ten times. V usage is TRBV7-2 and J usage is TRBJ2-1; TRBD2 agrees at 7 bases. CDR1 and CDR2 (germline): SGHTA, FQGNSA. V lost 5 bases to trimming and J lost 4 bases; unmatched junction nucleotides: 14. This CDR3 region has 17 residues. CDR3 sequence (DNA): TGTGCCAGCAGCCCTCGAACTGCGGGAGTCGTTTACAATGAGCAGTTCTTC. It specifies CASSPRTAGVVYNEQFF. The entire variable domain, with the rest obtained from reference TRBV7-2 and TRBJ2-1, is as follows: GAGVSQSPSNKVTEKGKDVELRCDPISGHTALYWYRQSLGQGLEFLIYFQGNSAPDKSGLPSDRFSAERTGGSVSTLTIQRTQQEDSAVYLCASSPRTAGVVYNEQFFGPGTRLTVL.

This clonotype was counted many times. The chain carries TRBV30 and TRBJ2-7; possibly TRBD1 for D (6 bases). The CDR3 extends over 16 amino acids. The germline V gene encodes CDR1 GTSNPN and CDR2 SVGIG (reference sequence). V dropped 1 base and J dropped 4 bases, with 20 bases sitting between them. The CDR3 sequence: CAWSGTSGVLGYEQYF. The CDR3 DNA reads TGTGCCTGGAGTGGTACCTCAGGGGTCCTCGGGTACGAGCAGTACTTC. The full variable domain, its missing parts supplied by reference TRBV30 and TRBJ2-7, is SQTIHQWPATLVQPVGSPLSLECTVEGTSNPNLYWYRQAAGRGLQLLFYSVGIGQISSEVPQNLSASRPQDRQFILSSKKLLLSDSGFYLCAWSGTSGVLGYEQYFGPGTRLTVT.

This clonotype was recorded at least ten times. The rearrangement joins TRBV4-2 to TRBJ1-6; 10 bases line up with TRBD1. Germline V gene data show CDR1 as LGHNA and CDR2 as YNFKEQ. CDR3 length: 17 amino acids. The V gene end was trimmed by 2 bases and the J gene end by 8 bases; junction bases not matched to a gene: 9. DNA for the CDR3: TGTGCCAGCAGCCAATTTACTCGGACAGGGGGAGATTCACCCCTCCACTTT. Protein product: CASSQFTRTGGDSPLHF.

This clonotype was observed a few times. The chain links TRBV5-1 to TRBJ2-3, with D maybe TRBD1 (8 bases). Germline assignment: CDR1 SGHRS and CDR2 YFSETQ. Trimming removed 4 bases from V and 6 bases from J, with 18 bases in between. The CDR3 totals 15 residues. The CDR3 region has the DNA TGCGCCAGCAGCCAAAGGACAGGGAGGGAGGATACGCAGTATTTT. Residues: CASSQRTGREDTQYF.